This note documents a single T cell receptor beta chain sequence. Its antigen is not identified. The CDR3 is 14 residues long. Looked up from germline, CDR1 is LNHDA and CDR2 is SQIVND (reference sequence). The ends were cut back, 1 base at V and 0 bases at J, with 6 bases in the middle. PCR was performed using 60 Vbeta and 13 Jbeta primers. Repertoires were generated with immunoSEQ multiplex PCR, while TCRdb's copy carries only in-frame clones and drops some. This sample carries 25,000 to 30,000 clones, roughly 68% of them seen once, and the ten largest clones take more than 3.5%. The entry originates in a study of cytomegalovirus exposure and HLA in healthy donors. Regarding the study as a whole: A later analysis showed HLA-associated TCR beta chains outstripping equally common others in clonal expansion.

Sequencing was carried out using PBMCs. The TCR was taken from a woman aged 50 to 65 in good health and CMV-seronegative. The chain recombines TRBV19 with TRBJ1-1; D remains unclear. The CDR3 spells CASSIGQLNTEAFF. In DNA, the CDR3 is TGTGCCAGTAGTATAGGGCAGTTGAACACTGAAGCTTTCTTT.